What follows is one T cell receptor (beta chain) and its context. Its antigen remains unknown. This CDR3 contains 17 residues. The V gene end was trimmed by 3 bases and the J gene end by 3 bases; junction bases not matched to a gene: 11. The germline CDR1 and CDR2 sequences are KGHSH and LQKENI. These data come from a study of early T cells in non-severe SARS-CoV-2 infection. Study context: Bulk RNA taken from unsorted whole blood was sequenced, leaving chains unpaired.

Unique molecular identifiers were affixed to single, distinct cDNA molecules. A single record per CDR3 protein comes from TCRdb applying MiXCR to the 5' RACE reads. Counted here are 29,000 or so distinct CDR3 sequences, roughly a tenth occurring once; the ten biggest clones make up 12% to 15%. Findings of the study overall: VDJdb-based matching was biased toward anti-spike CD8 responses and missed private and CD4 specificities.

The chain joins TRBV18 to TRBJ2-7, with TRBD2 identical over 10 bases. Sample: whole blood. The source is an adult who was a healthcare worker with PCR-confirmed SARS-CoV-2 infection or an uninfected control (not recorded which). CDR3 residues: CASSPFSLAGEHYEQYF. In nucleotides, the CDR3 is TGTGCCAGCTCACCCTTTTCGCTAGCGGGGGAGCACTACGAGCAGTACTTC. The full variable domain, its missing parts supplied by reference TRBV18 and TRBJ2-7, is NAGVMQNPRHLVRRRGQEARLRCSPMKGHSHVYWYRQLPEEGLKFMVYLQKENIIDESGMPKERFSAEFPKEGPSILRIQQVVRGDSAAYFCASSPFSLAGEHYEQYFGPGTRLTVT.